This TCR beta chain was sequenced for a study of T cell responses to AZD1222 COVID-19 vaccine. Repertoires were generated with immunoSEQ multiplex PCR, while TCRdb's copy carries only in-frame clones and drops some. The top ten hold just over 7% of the sample, which has 100,000 to 150,000 clones, 90% seen once. CDR1 is KGHDR and CDR2 is SFDVKD in the germline V gene. This CDR3 is built from 16 residues. With V trimmed by 4 bases and J by 1 base, 6 bases remained unmatched. This specimen was peripheral blood, taken on day 0 of AZD1222 vaccination. This chain uses TRBV24-1 with TRBJ2-3; the match to TRBD1 covers 8 bases. This TCR came from an adult in good health. The CDR3, as DNA: TGTGCCACCAGTGACCGTGACAGGGGAGGCACAGATACGCAGTATTTT. It encodes CATSDRDRGGTDTQYF.